This paragraph covers one TCR beta chain sequence. Its binding antigen is unknown. Qualities for individual bases were not recorded, and no much larger clone is one base off. A second Seattle source provided samples from volunteer blood donors who had recovered from COVID-19. Whole blood was collected in K2EDTA tubes by collaborating institutions according to the institutions' own protocols. Collaborator samples were shipped for TCRbeta analysis as frozen whole blood, isolated PBMCs, or DNA extracted from either sample type. These data come from a study of blood T cell repertoires in COVID-19 (dated by TCRdb to about 2020). Regarding the study in general: Samples covering the acute and convalescent phases of COVID-19 were provided by collaborators in the United States, Italy and Spain. The material from the prospective study consisted of cDNA or gDNA derived from T cells, B-cell-depleted T cells, or PBMCs. Subjects who had been exposed to COVID-19, were actively infected with it, or had recovered from it provided the deeply sampled blood TCRbeta repertoires that made up the dataset. The repertoires were made available in a free public database intended to serve as a resource for research on the immune response to SARS-CoV-2. Samples were obtained from the ongoing ImmuneRACE study (first 160 participants) and from 1,254 subjects provided by 6 global collaborators. Sample metadata almost always included a de-identified subject ID, COVID-19 status, age in years and sex. Where available, HLA class I and class II types were taken from metadata supplied by the sample provider and were not determined by assay-based typing. Results and caveats for the whole study, not just this receptor: The quantity of clinical and demographic metadata differed by source and by participant and was supplied without curation.

The immunoSEQ Assay, a bias-controlled multiplex PCR, was used to amplify TCRbeta CDR3 regions from genomic DNA. As for how the authors treated the data: Within the assay, amplification of reference gene primers was used to estimate how many nucleated cells each sample contained. To quantify the absolute abundance of each unique TCRbeta CDR3 rearrangement, sequence reads were collapsed and filtered. For each sample, productive Simpson clonality was calculated as the square root of Simpson's diversity index over productive rearrangements. TCRdb re-hosts the immuneACCESS table, in-frame sequences only. Its copies lack some clones; in the studies checked, an unresolved V gene accounts for under half of them, and the cause for the rest is not known. The V and J calls and clone size come from that table; D and trimming were worked out from the DNA. Across this sample there are 200,000 to 250,000 clones, with around 87% seen only once. Together, the top ten hold 3% to 3.5% of the sample.

Measured from the cysteine to the phenylalanine, the CDR3 is 14 residues long. Only CDR3 DNA remains: 42 bases, in frame from the first base. The germline V gene yields SNHLY for CDR1 and FYNNEI for CDR2. The junction shows trimming of 9 bases on V and 0 bases on J, and the gene matches do not reach 6 bases of it. The sequencing sample was made of peripheral blood. This TCR came from a woman in her 30s who had recovered from COVID-19. The sequence joins TRBV2 to TRBJ2-7, with 9 bases matching TRBD2. The CDR3 in this case is CASGGLASSYEQYF. The DNA sequence is given as TGTGCCAGTGGGGGACTAGCAAGCTCCTACGAGCAGTACTTC.